Described below is a single T cell receptor (beta chain) sequence and its context. Its specific antigen is unknown. Qualities for individual bases were not recorded, and no much larger clone is one base off. CD8 naive samples consisted of CD45RO-negative cells that were positively selected for CCR7, yielding a CD45RA+CCR7+ population without TemRA cells. The donors were healthy, HIV-negative adults with no recently reported acute infections or vaccinations. All donors were Caucasian adults living in Nashville, Tennessee, USA. After blood collection by leukapheresis, PBMCs were isolated using Ficoll-Histopaque density gradient centrifugation and then cryopreserved in the vapor phase of liquid nitrogen. Analytical flow cytometry was used to check the purity and quantity of every magnetically sorted T cell population. Genomic DNA was isolated from each sorted fraction and quantified by UV absorbance on a Nanodrop 2000c.

This specimen belongs to a study of shared clonotypes between healthy human individuals (dated by TCRdb to the early 2020s). Broadly, across the study: Two women and a few men aged 18 to 49 years were included in the cohort. Per donor, three plates each were used for CD4 naive and CD4 memory, two for CD8 naive, and one for CD8 memory. To increase sequencing depth and limit assay-specific biases, TCR repertoire library preparation and sequencing were carried out by different laboratories using diverse techniques. The study deeply sequenced blood TCR repertoires of about five healthy adults to estimate repertoire size and the extent of clonotype sharing between individuals. Leukapheresis yielded between about 0.9 and 9.5 billion PBMCs per donor.

On the study overall, not on this receptor specifically: Pairwise subsampling indicated that sequencing depth was expected to affect the degree of clonotype sharing among donors. Clonotypes shared by all four sorted-subset donors showed higher generation probabilities than non-shared clonotypes. Sampling was limited to blood, and TCR repertoires in tissue likely differ from TCR repertoires in blood. Across a few donors, around 5.4% of naive CD4, roughly 3.4% of naive CD8, about 2% of memory CD4, and roughly 0.41% of memory CD8 clonotypes were shared. Estimated clonotype richness was generally larger for naive than for memory subsets. The small number of donors limited the genetic and exposure-history diversity represented. Incomplete sequencing was indicated by rarefaction of sorted-subset datasets, despite the large sequencing depth.

Using the deep immunoSEQ assay, multiplex PCR amplified TCR CDR3 regions from genomic DNA. Genomic DNA extracted from each cell subset was distributed evenly over all wells of several immunoSEQ 96-well plates, and each plate served as one replicate. For sorted subsets, around 200 ng genomic DNA, equal to about 30,000 T cell genomes, was loaded into each replicate PCR. Purified libraries were measured with a Qubit 3.0 fluorometer, size-checked on a Bioanalyzer 2100, and measured again with the KAPA Library Quantification kit. Each immunoSEQ 96-well plate was sequenced on its own single-read 150-cycle Illumina NextSeq 550 flow cell. The paper's processing steps were these. Because only junctional sequences without quality scores were contained in the immunoSEQ output, filtering matching that applied to full-length reads could not be performed. To assign V/J genes and CDR3, sequences were annotated using PyIR, a Python wrapper for IgBLAST v1.9, with IMGT germline references. Reads were filtered out if the reads had weak V/J assignments (E-value above 1e-6), no CDR3, stop codons, out-of-frame junctions, or ambiguous translated residues. A V3J clonotype was defined by an identical inferred V gene, J gene, and CDR3 amino acid sequence. To compute the percentage overlap between repertoires, the number of shared unique clonotypes was divided by the size of the smaller repertoire. RTK rarefaction, the Chao1 estimator, and Recon v2.1 estimates of unobserved clonotypes were used to assess repertoire richness. Generation probabilities were computed with OLGA for all TCRbeta clonotypes obtained by the gDNA method from a few donors. Entries here come from immuneACCESS through TCRdb and include only in-frame sequences with V and J called. Some clones fail to appear in such tables; in the studies checked, an unresolved V gene covers under half of the shortfall, and the cause of the remainder is unknown. The DNA was the basis for D and trimming; V, J and clone size are from that table. This sample lists about 1,800,000 clones; approximately 94% were detected once. Together, the top ten hold approximately 1.2% of the sample.

The source of this sequence is a man between 18 and 29 years old in good health. The sample was naive CD8+ T cells sorted from blood. The sample's cell subset or site, from its label and the paper: CD45RA+CCR7+.

CDR3 region: CASSPGGAGGNYEQYF. The DNA reads as follows: TGTGCCAGCAGCCCGGGTGGGGCGGGAGGGAATTACGAGCAGTACTTC. The chain was built from TRBV5-6 and TRBJ2-7, with 9 junctional bases fitting TRBD2. Reading from cysteine to phenylalanine, the CDR3 counts 16 amino acids. The DNA shown is the 48-base CDR3, in frame from base 1. CDR1 and CDR2, per the germline V gene, are SGHDT and YYEEEE. V loses 4 bases at its end and J loses 4 bases; junction bases beyond the gene matches: 12. Reference TRBV5-6 and TRBJ2-7 proteins supply the regions before and after the CDR3; the full variable domain is: DAGVTQSPTHLIKTRGQQVTLRCSPKSGHDTVSWYQQALGQGPQFIFQYYEEEERQRGNFPDRFSGHQFPNYSSELNVNALLLGDSALYLCASSPGGAGGNYEQYFGPGTRLTVT.